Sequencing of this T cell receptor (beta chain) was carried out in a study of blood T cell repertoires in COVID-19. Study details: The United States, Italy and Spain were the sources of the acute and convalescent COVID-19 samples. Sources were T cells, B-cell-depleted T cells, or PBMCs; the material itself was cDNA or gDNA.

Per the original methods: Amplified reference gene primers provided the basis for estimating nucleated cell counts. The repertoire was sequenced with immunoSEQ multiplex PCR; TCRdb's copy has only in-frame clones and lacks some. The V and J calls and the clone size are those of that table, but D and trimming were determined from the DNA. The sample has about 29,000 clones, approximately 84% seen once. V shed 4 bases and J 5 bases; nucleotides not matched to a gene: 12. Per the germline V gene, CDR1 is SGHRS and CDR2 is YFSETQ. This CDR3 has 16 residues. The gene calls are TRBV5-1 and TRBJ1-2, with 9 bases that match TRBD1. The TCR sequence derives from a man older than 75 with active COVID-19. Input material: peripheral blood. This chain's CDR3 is CASSVDLQGAGYGYTF. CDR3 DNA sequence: TGCGCCAGCAGCGTAGACCTACAGGGGGCAGGGTATGGCTACACCTTC.